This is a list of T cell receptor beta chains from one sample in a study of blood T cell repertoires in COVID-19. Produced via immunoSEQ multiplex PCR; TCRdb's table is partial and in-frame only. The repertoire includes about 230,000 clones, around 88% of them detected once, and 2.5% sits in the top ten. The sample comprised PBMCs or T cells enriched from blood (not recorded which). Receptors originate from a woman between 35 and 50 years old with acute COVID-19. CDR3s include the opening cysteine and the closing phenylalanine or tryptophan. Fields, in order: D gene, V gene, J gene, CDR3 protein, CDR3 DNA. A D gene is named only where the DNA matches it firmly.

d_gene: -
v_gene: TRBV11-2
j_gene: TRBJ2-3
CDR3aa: CASTKTGVPSTDTQYF
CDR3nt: TGTGCCAGCACAAAGACAGGCGTTCCTTCCACAGATACGCAGTATTTT

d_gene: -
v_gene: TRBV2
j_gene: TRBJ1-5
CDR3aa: CASGEIQRSNQPQHF
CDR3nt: TGTGCCAGCGGAGAGATCCAAAGGAGCAATCAGCCCCAGCATTTT

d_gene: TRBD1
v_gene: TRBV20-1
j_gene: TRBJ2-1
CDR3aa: CSASDRENEQFF
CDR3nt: TGCAGTGCCAGTGACAGGGAAAATGAGCAGTTCTTC

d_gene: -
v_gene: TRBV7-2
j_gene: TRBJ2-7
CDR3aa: CASSLFLMSLEVQYF
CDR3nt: TGTGCCAGCAGCTTATTTCTAATGTCATTAGAGGTGCAGTACTTC

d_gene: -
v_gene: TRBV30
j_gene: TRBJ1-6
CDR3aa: CAWRFQQASYNSPLHF
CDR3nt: TGTGCCTGGAGATTTCAACAGGCCTCCTATAATTCACCCCTCCACTTT

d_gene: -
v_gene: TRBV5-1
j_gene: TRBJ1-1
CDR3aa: CASSPQGVRNTEAFF
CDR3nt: TGCGCCAGCAGCCCACAGGGTGTTAGGAACACTGAAGCTTTCTTT

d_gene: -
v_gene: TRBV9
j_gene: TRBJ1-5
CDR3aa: CASSRGDNQPQHF
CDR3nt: TGTGCCAGCTCCCGGGGGGACAATCAGCCCCAGCATTTT

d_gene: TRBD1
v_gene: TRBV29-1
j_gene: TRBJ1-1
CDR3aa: CSGQTGTNTEAFF
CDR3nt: TGCAGCGGCCAGACAGGGACAAACACTGAAGCTTTCTTT

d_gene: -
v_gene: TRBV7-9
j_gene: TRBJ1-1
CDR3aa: CASSPAINTEAFF
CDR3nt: TGTGCCAGCAGCCCTGCGATAAACACTGAAGCTTTCTTT

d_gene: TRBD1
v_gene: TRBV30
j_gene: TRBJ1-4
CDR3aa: CACRRTGYVTNEKLFF
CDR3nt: TGTGCCTGTCGTAGGACAGGGTATGTAACTAATGAAAAACTGTTTTTT